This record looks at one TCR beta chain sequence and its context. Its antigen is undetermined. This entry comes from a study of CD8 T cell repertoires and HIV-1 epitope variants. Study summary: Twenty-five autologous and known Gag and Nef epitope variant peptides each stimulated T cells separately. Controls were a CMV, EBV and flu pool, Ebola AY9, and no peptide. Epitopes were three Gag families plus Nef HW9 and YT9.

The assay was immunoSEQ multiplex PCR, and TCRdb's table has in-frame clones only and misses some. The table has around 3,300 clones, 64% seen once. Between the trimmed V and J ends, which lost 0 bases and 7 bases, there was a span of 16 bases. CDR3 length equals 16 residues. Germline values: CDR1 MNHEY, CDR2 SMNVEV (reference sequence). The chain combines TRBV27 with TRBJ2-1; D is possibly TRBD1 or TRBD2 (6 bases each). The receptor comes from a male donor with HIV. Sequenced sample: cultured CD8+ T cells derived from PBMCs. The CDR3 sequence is CASSLSLRGRGNEQFF. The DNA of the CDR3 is TGTGCCAGCAGTTTATCCCTCCGGGGGCGGGGTAATGAGCAGTTCTTC.